Presented here are 20 T cell receptor beta chains from one specimen sequenced in a study of cytomegalovirus exposure and HLA in healthy donors. PCR employed 60 Vbeta and 13 Jbeta primers. Profiled with immunoSEQ multiplex PCR; TCRdb holds only in-frame clones, not every one. Here the sample spans roughly 150,000 clones, approximately 61% being singletons. The sample was PBMCs. The receptor set was obtained from a human donor in good health.

This clone has just a few counts. The rearrangement uses TRBV11-2 and TRBJ2-1; 10 bases map to TRBD2. Trimming took 2 bases from V and 10 from J; bases not matched to a gene: 14. Germline CDR1 SGHAT, CDR2 FQNNGV. This CDR3 comprises 17 residues. CDR3 residues: CASSLKTPGLAYFEQFF. Here the CDR3 DNA reads TGTGCCAGCAGCTTAAAAACACCGGGACTAGCGTACTTCGAGCAGTTCTTC.

This sequence joins TRBV27 and TRBJ2-1; TRBD2 matches at 8 bases. V dropped 9 bases and J dropped 0; count of bases not matched to a gene: 7. The CDR3 is 15 amino acids. CDR1 and CDR2 (germline): MNHEY, SMNVEV (reference sequence). This CDR3 is CASKKGTSSYNEQFF. CDR3 DNA: TGTGCCAGTAAAAAGGGGACTAGCTCCTACAATGAGCAGTTCTTC.

A few counts support this clone. The chain combines TRBV18 with TRBJ2-3; TRBD2 aligns across 13 bases. Germline V CDR1 and CDR2: KGHSH, LQKENI. The junction had 6 bases not matched to a gene; V was cut back by 5 bases and J by 4 bases. The CDR3 is 16 residues long. CDR3 residues: CASSLGLAGASDTQYF. The CDR3 nucleotides are TGTGCCAGCTCATTAGGACTAGCGGGAGCATCAGATACGCAGTATTTT.

CDR3 sequence: CAITGGSNQPQHF. CDR3 nucleotide sequence: TGTGCCATCACAGGGGGTAGCAATCAGCCCCAGCATTTT. The chain links TRBV6-1 to TRBJ1-5; 8 bases map to TRBD1. The CDR3 has 13 residues. The V segment lost 10 bases and the J segment 0 bases; nucleotides outside the gene matches: 2. Germline values: CDR1 MNHNS, CDR2 SASEGT.

Concerning this clone itself: The junction departs from germline at one end; a sequencing error may be responsible. This sequence joins TRBV25-1 and TRBJ2-5; 7 bases are shared with TRBD2. Germline V gene lookup returns CDR1 MGHDK and CDR2 SYGVNS. CDR3 size: 13 residues. CDR3 in amino acids: CPRREHFQETQYF. CDR3 in DNA: TGTCCCAGGCGGGAGCACTTCCAAGAGACCCAGTACTTC.

The V gene is TRBV5-5, the J gene TRBJ2-5; D gene ambiguous. The assigned J gene may be wrong: the sequence end matches TRBJ2-7 better. This CDR3 contains 13 residues. CDR1 SGHKS and CDR2 YYEKEE come from the germline V gene (reference sequence). The chain's CDR3 is CASSLRLGYEQYF. DNA of the CDR3: TGTGCCAGCAGCTTAAGGTTGGGCTACGAGCAGTACTTC.

The chain links TRBV4-1 to TRBJ2-5, with 8 bases lining up with TRBD1. The better agreement between TRBJ2-7 and the DNA end casts doubt on the J call. Per germline, CDR1 MGHRA and CDR2 YSYEKL. The CDR3 loop spans 13 amino acids. CDR3 sequence: CASGPGQAYEQYF. CDR3 bases: TGCGCCAGTGGACCGGGACAGGCCTACGAGCAGTACTTC.

There are a few counts of this clone. V usage is TRBV27 and J usage is TRBJ2-1; 8 positions match TRBD1. Per germline, CDR1 MNHEY and CDR2 SMNVEV (reference sequence). This CDR3 spans 12 amino acids. J lost 9 bases, V lost 3 bases, and 1 base had no gene match. CDR3 DNA sequence: TGTGCCAGCAGTTTTCAGGGGGCTGAGCAGTTCTTC. Amino acid sequence: CASSFQGAEQFF.

The sample holds a few counts of this clone. V and J are TRBV7-9 and TRBJ2-1; 10 bases match TRBD2. CDR3 length equals 15 residues. The germline V gene has CDR1 SEHNR and CDR2 FQNEAQ (reference sequence). Trimming took 1 base from V and 10 from J; bases not matched to a gene: 7. The CDR3 DNA is TGTGCCAGCAGCTTAGGGCTAGCGGGAGCAGAAGAGCAGTTCTTC. Translating it yields CASSLGLAGAEEQFF.

This clone has a handful of counts. V and J are TRBV7-6 and TRBJ2-1; 15 bases map to TRBD2. CDR3 length: 18 residues. The J segment lost 8 bases and the V segment lost 0 bases, leaving 8 bases of the junction unmatched. Looked up from germline, CDR1 is SGHVS and CDR2 is FNYEAQ. CDR3 amino acids: CASSLARTSGRARDEQFF. The CDR3 region has the DNA TGTGCCAGCAGCTTAGCCAGGACTAGCGGGAGGGCCAGGGATGAGCAGTTCTTC.

The J gene is TRBJ1-1, the V gene TRBV28; no definite D call. V lost 1 base and J lost 5, with 5 bases in between. Germline CDR1 is MDHEN and CDR2 is SYDVKM. This CDR3 is built from 12 residues. CDR3 residues: CASSLFGTEAFF. CDR3 DNA: TGTGCCAGCAGTTTATTCGGGACTGAAGCTTTCTTT.

This clone was detected a few times. The chain combines TRBV4-2 with TRBJ2-7; weak D call: TRBD1 (6 bases). Trimming took off 0 bases at V and 9 bases at J, with 24 bases between the two ends. From germline, CDR1 is LGHNA and CDR2 YNFKEQ. This CDR3 region has 17 residues. As DNA, the CDR3 is TGTGCCAGCAGCCAAGATTGGCGAGGGGGTTCTTCCGACCCGCAGTACTTC. Residues: CASSQDWRGGSSDPQYF.

This chain links TRBV13 with TRBJ2-3; no clear D. The CDR3 runs to 14 residues. The V gene lost 1 base and the J gene lost 6 bases, with 11 bases spanning the gap. Germline V gives CDR1 PRHDT, CDR2 FYEKMQ (reference sequence). CDR3 DNA: TGTGCCAGCAGCTTAGAACCTGGGCCCGATACGCAGTATTTT. It specifies CASSLEPGPDTQYF.

The gene calls are TRBV2 and TRBJ2-7; possibly TRBD2 for D (6 bases). V was pared by 0 bases and J by 5 bases, with 17 bases between. Germline CDR1 is SNHLY and CDR2 is FYNNEI. The CDR3 is made up of 16 amino acids. The CDR3 protein is CASSEAQGRRGDEQYF. The CDR3 DNA reads as TGTGCCAGCAGTGAAGCGCAAGGTAGGCGGGGCGACGAGCAGTACTTC.

The chain combines TRBV6-6 with TRBJ1-5; D is perhaps TRBD1 (6 bases). This CDR3 has 15 amino acids. The V gene's germline CDR1 is MNHNY and CDR2 SVGAGI (reference sequence). V lost 2 bases, J lost 0 bases, and 8 bases lay in between. The CDR3 nucleotides are TGTGCCAGCAGTTACGCAGGGGATAGCAATCAGCCCCAGCATTTT. It specifies CASSYAGDSNQPQHF.

The rearrangement uses TRBV6-1 and TRBJ1-6; D call uncertain. With 3 bases removed from V and 13 bases from J, the gap between germline ends came to 19 bases. Per germline, CDR1 MNHNS and CDR2 SASEGT. The CDR3 spans 15 residues. CDR3 sequence: CASSERLAAVLPLHF. Here the CDR3 DNA reads TGTGCCAGCAGTGAGAGGTTGGCAGCCGTCTTGCCCCTCCACTTT.

Only one count was recorded for this clone. The chain combines TRBV4-1 with TRBJ2-2; D remains ambiguous. Trimming cost V 2 bases and J 3 bases, with 10 bases left between them. This CDR3 has 15 residues. The germline CDR1 and CDR2 sequences are MGHRA and YSYEKL. The CDR3 DNA sequence: TGCGCCAGCAGCCAACAGCTGGCGGACACCGGGGAGCTGTTTTTT. Amino acids: CASSQQLADTGELFF.

This clone was seen a handful of times. The gene calls are TRBV7-2 and TRBJ2-1, with D maybe TRBD2 (7 bases). The germline gives CDR1 SGHTA, CDR2 FQGNSA. The V end was cut by 6 bases, the J end by 7 bases, with 19 bases between. The CDR3 spans 15 residues. CDR3 amino acids: CASSYRGAGVNEQFF. DNA of the CDR3: TGTGCCAGCAGTTACCGGGGGGCGGGAGTTAATGAGCAGTTCTTC.

This clone turned up a few times. The V and J genes are TRBV5-1 and TRBJ2-2; D remains ambiguous. V shed 0 bases and J shed 0 bases, with 12 bases lying between them. The V gene's germline CDR1 is SGHRS and CDR2 YFSETQ. The CDR3 contains 17 residues. The CDR3 region is CASSLAPVSPNTGELFF. The CDR3 DNA is TGCGCCAGCAGCTTGGCCCCAGTTTCCCCGAACACCGGGGAGCTGTTTTTT.

This chain joins TRBV12-5 and TRBJ2-5, with D possibly matching TRBD1 (5 bases). The CDR3 contains 15 residues. Deletions cut 4 bases from V and 5 bases from J, with 17 bases between. Germline lookup yields CDR1 LGHNT and CDR2 FRNRAP. CDR3 coding DNA: TGTGCTAGTGGTTCGTTGGGGCAGGCGGTGGAGACCCAGTACTTC. It codes for CASGSLGQAVETQYF.